The clone carrying this TCR beta chain was observed many times. Each CDR3 protein is one row after TCRdb ran MiXCR on the 5' RACE reads. The sample lists 23,000 or so distinct CDR3 sequences; less than 5.5% were seen once. This sample is drawn from a study of spatial heterogeneity in lung cancer. The CDR3 contains 15 residues. Germline-derived CDR1 and CDR2 are SGHRS and YFSETQ. The germline V and J ends were trimmed by 2 bases and 0 bases, with 6 bases remaining between them. As to time point: sample taken at primary tumor resection. Material for sequencing was whole RNA from tumor, nontumor lung or frozen PBMC, left unsorted.

The input for sequencing was PBMCs, taken at surgery. This sequence originates from a male donor with early-stage non-small cell lung cancer. This chain joins TRBV5-1 and TRBJ2-6, with D maybe TRBD1 (5 bases). The CDR3 region has the DNA TGCGCCAGCAGCTTAGGGGCCTCTGGGGCCAACGTCCTGACTTTC. This encodes CASSLGASGANVLTF.